Below, 23 T cell receptor beta chains from the same sample are listed, as sequenced in a study of blood T cell repertoires in COVID-19. The data were produced by immunoSEQ multiplex PCR, yet TCRdb's version contains in-frame clones alone and is incomplete. The sample shows a few hundred thousand clones, around 85% of them seen only once. Source material: peripheral blood. The receptor source for this set is a human donor in a cohort sampled during active COVID-19.

The rearrangement uses TRBV6-5 and TRBJ2-7, with unresolved D. The CDR3 loop spans 13 amino acids. Looked up from germline, CDR1 is MNHEY and CDR2 is SVGAGI. Trimming took off 5 bases at V and 1 base at J, with 9 bases between the two ends. In nucleotides, the CDR3 is TGTGCCAGCAGTCTGGGCACGTCCTACGAGCAGTACTTC. This sequence encodes CASSLGTSYEQYF.

The chain couples TRBV29-1 to TRBJ1-1; a weak D match, TRBD1 (6 bases). The CDR3 spans 13 residues. CDR1 and CDR2 (germline): SQVTM, ANQGSEA. V shed 2 bases and J shed 2 bases, with 9 bases lying between them. The CDR3 loop is CSVERGGNTEAFF. Here the CDR3 DNA reads TGCAGCGTTGAAAGGGGGGGTAACACTGAAGCTTTCTTT.

J is TRBJ1-2 and V is TRBV9; tentatively, D is TRBD1 (5 bases). V lost 4 bases to trimming and J lost 4 bases, with 17 bases between them. This CDR3 has 15 residues. Germline values: CDR1 SGDLS, CDR2 YYNGEE. The CDR3 DNA is TGTGCCAGCAGCACAAAGGGTCAGGGTGGCTATGGCTACACCTTC. Translating it yields CASSTKGQGGYGYTF.

V and J are TRBV4-1 and TRBJ1-1, with D hard to call. Trimming stripped 1 base from V and 1 base from J, with 7 bases between. This CDR3 region has 14 residues. CDR1 is MGHRA and CDR2 is YSYEKL in the germline V gene. The CDR3 nucleotides read TGCGCCAGCAGCCAAGGGGCTCCGAACACTGAAGCTTTCTTT. Protein product: CASSQGAPNTEAFF.

The chain combines TRBV5-1 with TRBJ1-5, with TRBD1 matching over 8 bases. From germline, CDR1 is SGHRS and CDR2 YFSETQ. J gave up 1 base and V 4 bases, and 4 bases lay outside the gene matches. This CDR3 region has 15 residues. CDR3 nucleotides: TGCGCCAGCAGCCCCGACAGGGGAAGCAATCAGCCCCAGCATTTT. Encoded protein: CASSPDRGSNQPQHF.

This rearrangement joins TRBV7-3 to TRBJ2-2; the D gene is possibly TRBD1 (5 bases). The CDR3 length is 14 residues. The V end was cut by 7 bases, the J end by 0 bases, with 9 bases between. Germline V gives CDR1 SGHTA, CDR2 FQGTGA. The CDR3: CASKLTANTGELFF. DNA of the CDR3: TGTGCCAGCAAGCTGACAGCGAACACCGGGGAGCTGTTTTTT. The variable domain in full, completed from reference TRBV7-3 and TRBJ2-2, reads GAGVSQTPSNKVTEKGKYVELRCDPISGHTALYWYRQSLGQGPEFLIYFQGTGAADDSGLPNDRFFAVRPEGSVSTLKIQRTERGDSAVYLCASKLTANTGELFFGEGSRLTVL.

The chain is built from TRBV9 and TRBJ2-2, with TRBD1 matching 10 bases. The V gene end was trimmed by 3 bases and the J gene end by 1 base; junction bases not matched to a gene: 6. The CDR3 consists of 17 residues. Looked up from germline, CDR1 is SGDLS and CDR2 is YYNGEE. The CDR3 nucleotides are TGTGCCAGCAGCGCACCCCGGGACAGGGGGAACACCGGGGAGCTGTTTTTT. This encodes CASSAPRDRGNTGELFF.

J is TRBJ1-3 and V is TRBV7-6; 8 nucleotides align to TRBD1. The CDR3 is made up of 18 amino acids. Germline V gene lookup returns CDR1 SGHVS and CDR2 FNYEAQ. The V and J ends lost 3 bases and 2 bases, in that order; junction bases with no gene match: 12. The DNA for the CDR3 is TGTGCCAGCAGCTTTACACCCGGGACAGGTGTTACTGGAAACACCATATATTTT. Encoded protein: CASSFTPGTGVTGNTIYF.

The chain recombines TRBV23-1 with TRBJ2-7; D possibly corresponds to TRBD2 (6 bases). TRBV23-1 is an open reading frame whose function is uncertain. The CDR3 extends over 18 amino acids. Trimming removed 0 bases at V and 7 bases at J, with 25 bases between. The CDR3 sequence is CASSQSSLAGRNKPEQYF. DNA of the CDR3: TGCGCCAGCAGTCAATCCAGCCTTGCGGGACGGAATAAACCTGAGCAGTACTTC.

The V call is TRBV6-5, the J call TRBJ2-7; 8 nucleotides agree with TRBD2. This CDR3 contains 13 residues. Germline assignment: CDR1 MNHEY and CDR2 SVGAGI. J gave up 4 bases and V 6 bases, and 5 bases lay outside the gene matches. The chain's CDR3 is CASRTGGLYEQYF. DNA of the CDR3: TGTGCCAGCAGGACGGGGGGGCTGTACGAGCAGTACTTC.

The V call is TRBV7-9, the J call TRBJ2-7; D is perhaps TRBD1 (6 bases). Germline CDR1 and CDR2: SEHNR and FQNEAQ (reference sequence). V lost 1 base and J lost 6, with 13 bases in between. The CDR3 runs 14 residues. This chain's CDR3 is CASSLVLVGAEQYF. The CDR3 coding sequence is TGTGCCAGCAGCTTAGTTTTGGTGGGGGCCGAGCAGTACTTC.

V gene TRBV6-5 combines with J gene TRBJ2-1, with D possibly being TRBD2 (5 bases). V gave up 5 bases and J gave up 2 bases, with 10 bases separating them. Germline values: CDR1 MNHEY, CDR2 SVGAGI. The CDR3 runs to 14 residues. Here the CDR3 reads CASSRTSTYNEQFF. CDR3 in DNA: TGTGCCAGCAGTAGAACTAGTACCTACAATGAGCAGTTCTTC.

The chain uses TRBV2 and TRBJ1-1; D not certain. CDR3 length: 15 residues. From germline, CDR1 is SNHLY and CDR2 FYNNEI. Trimming removed 5 bases from V and 2 bases from J, with 15 bases in between. CDR3: CASSRYVGRNTEAFF. DNA for the CDR3: TGTGCCAGCAGTCGTTACGTAGGGAGAAACACTGAAGCTTTCTTT.

The chain is built from TRBV18 and TRBJ1-1; 7 bases agree with TRBD1. This CDR3 is built from 16 residues. J lost 1 base, V lost 3 bases, and 8 bases had no gene match. Germline loops: CDR1 KGHSH, CDR2 LQKENI. The CDR3: CASSPRDSNANTEAFF. The CDR3 nucleotides read TGTGCCAGCTCACCCCGGGACAGTAATGCGAACACTGAAGCTTTCTTT.

This rearrangement joins TRBV12-3 or TRBV12-4 to TRBJ1-1, with D tentatively TRBD1 (5 bases). The CDR3 is 11 residues long. V was clipped by 4 bases and J by 8 bases, with 8 bases between them. CDR3 nucleotides: TGTGCCAGCAGTTCGACAGCCGAAGCTTTCTTT. It codes for CASSSTAEAFF.

The V call is TRBV27, the J call TRBJ2-7; TRBD2 aligns across 13 bases. The V gene's germline CDR1 is MNHEY and CDR2 SMNVEV (reference sequence). V trimming: 5 bases; J trimming: 7 bases; junction bases outside the gene matches: 14. This CDR3 has 17 amino acids. CDR3 nucleotide sequence: TGTGCCAGCAGTCACCCCGGACTAGCGGGGGCCCTCTGGGAGCAGTACTTC. This gives the protein CASSHPGLAGALWEQYF.

The V gene is TRBV7-9, the J gene TRBJ1-4, with a possible D match to TRBD1 (5 bases). This CDR3 spans 17 amino acids. Germline V CDR1 and CDR2: SEHNR, FQNEAQ (reference sequence). Trimming cost V 5 bases and J 3 bases, with 19 bases left between them. The CDR3 protein is CASSPFAGGPSNEKLFF. Written as DNA, the CDR3 is TGTGCCAGCAGCCCTTTCGCCGGGGGACCCTCTAATGAAAAACTGTTTTTT.

The chain couples TRBV6-5 to TRBJ1-5; D perhaps matches TRBD1 (6 bases). The CDR3 sequence is 15 residues long. CDR1 and CDR2 (germline): MNHEY, SVGAGI. Trimming removed 0 bases from V and 4 bases from J, with 10 bases in between. The CDR3 coding sequence is TGTGCCAGCAGTTACTCGGGGGCGGATAATCAGCCCCAGCATTTT. Its protein product is CASSYSGADNQPQHF.

The chain has TRBV15 and TRBJ2-7; possible D gene TRBD1, 6 bases. The CDR3 sequence is 14 residues long. The germline V gene has CDR1 LNHNV and CDR2 YYDKDF (reference sequence). The ends were cut back, 3 bases at V and 3 bases at J, with 12 bases in the middle. The CDR3 DNA follows: TGTGCCACCAGCAGTCCAGGGGTCCTCTACGAGCAGTACTTC. Translating gives CATSSPGVLYEQYF.

The rearrangement links TRBV5-6 to TRBJ1-5; D is undetermined. Trimming pared 3 bases from V and 8 bases from J, leaving 12 bases between. This CDR3 is 13 amino acids long. The germline gives CDR1 SGHDT, CDR2 YYEEEE. The CDR3 reads CASSSGVLEPQHF. The CDR3 nucleotides read TGTGCCAGCAGCTCCGGGGTCCTGGAGCCCCAGCATTTT.

This clone was observed once. The CDR3 loop reads CASSLDRNTQYF. The CDR3 DNA is TGTGCCAGCAGTTTAGACAGGAATACGCAGTATTTT. V is TRBV27 and J is TRBJ2-3, with D perhaps matching TRBD1 (6 bases). This CDR3 has 12 amino acids. Per germline, CDR1 MNHEY and CDR2 SMNVEV (reference sequence). V was cut by 2 bases and J by 7 bases, with 7 bases left in between.

This clone was seen just once. V and J are TRBV6-6 and TRBJ1-1, with unresolved D. CDR3 size: 13 residues. Between the trimmed V and J ends, which lost 8 bases and 7 bases, there was a span of 17 bases. Germline loops: CDR1 MNHNY, CDR2 SVGAGI (reference sequence). The CDR3 here is CASCVRTPNEAFF. Here the CDR3 DNA reads TGTGCCAGCTGTGTGAGGACTCCTAATGAAGCTTTCTTT.

The chain uses TRBV29-1 and TRBJ1-2, with D tentatively TRBD1 (6 bases). The CDR3 loop spans 11 amino acids. Germline lookup yields CDR1 SQVTM and CDR2 ANQGSEA. The V gene lost 6 bases and the J gene lost 6 bases, with 11 bases spanning the gap. CDR3 DNA: TGCAGCGTCCAACAGGGAGATGGCTACACCTTC. Translated: CSVQQGDGYTF.